What follows is one T cell receptor beta chain and its context. What this receptor recognizes is not known. Base qualities are not recorded, but no much larger clone differs from it by a single base. The donors were healthy, HIV-negative adults with no recently reported acute infections or vaccinations. All donors were Caucasian adults living in Nashville, Tennessee, USA. CD4+ T cells were enriched by magnetic negative selection, after which naive cells were positively selected on CD45RA and the negative fraction was taken as the memory subset. Blood was collected by leukapheresis, and PBMCs were isolated by Ficoll-Histopaque density gradient centrifugation and then cryopreserved in liquid nitrogen vapor phase. Analytical flow cytometry was used to check the purity and quantity of each magnetically sorted T cell population. Each sorted fraction had its genomic DNA isolated and then quantified by UV absorbance on a Nanodrop 2000c.

CDR1 and CDR2 are read off the germline V gene as MGHRA and YSYEKL. V lost 3 bases and J lost 5 bases; the stretch between them is 10 bases long. The CDR3 runs 13 residues from the cysteine to the phenylalanine. Only the CDR3 part of the read is kept: 39 bases, read in frame from the first base. The source of the sample is a study of shared clonotypes between healthy human individuals (TCRdb year 2020). At the level of the whole study: The cohort comprised a couple of women and a few men aged 18 to 49 years. For each donor, CD4 naive and CD4 memory were each given three plates, CD8 naive was given two plates, and CD8 memory was given one plate. The study deeply sequenced blood TCR repertoires of about 5 healthy adults to estimate repertoire size and the extent of clonotype sharing between individuals. To increase sequencing depth and limit assay-specific biases, different laboratories used diverse techniques to prepare libraries and sequence TCR repertoires. Leukapheresis yielded between about 0.9 and 10 billion PBMCs per donor.

The full study reports these points: Because the study included only a small number of donors, the genetic and exposure-history diversity represented was limited. Larger estimated clonotype richness was generally found for naive subsets than for memory subsets. Only blood was sampled, and tissue TCR repertoires likely differ from those in blood. Incomplete sequencing was indicated by rarefaction of sorted-subset datasets, despite the large sequencing depth. About 5% of naive CD4, around 4% of naive CD8, 2.3% of memory CD4, and approximately 0.39% of memory CD8 clonotypes were shared across a few donors. Pairwise subsampling indicated that sequencing depth was expected to affect the degree of clonotype sharing among donors. Compared with non-shared clonotypes, the clonotypes found in all four sorted-subset donors had higher generation probabilities.

Using the deep immunoSEQ assay, TCR CDR3 regions were amplified from genomic DNA by multiplex PCR. Extracted genomic DNA from each cell subset was distributed evenly across all wells of several immunoSEQ 96-well plates, and each plate was treated as a replicate. For sorted subsets, approximately 200 ng of genomic DNA, equivalent to about 30,000 T cell genomes, went into each replicate PCR. Purified libraries were measured with a Qubit 3.0 fluorometer, size-checked on a Bioanalyzer 2100, and measured again with the KAPA Library Quantification kit. Each immunoSEQ 96-well plate was sequenced on its own single-read 150-cycle Illumina NextSeq 550 flow cell. As for the authors' bioinformatics: The immunoSEQ output contained only junctional sequences without quality scores, so filtering could not match that applied to full-length reads. To assign V/J genes and CDR3, sequences were annotated against IMGT germline references using PyIR, a Python wrapper for IgBLAST v1.9. Reads were removed for weak V/J assignments (E-value above 1e-6), missing CDR3, stop codons, out-of-frame junctions, or ambiguous translated residues. V3J clonotypes were defined by identical inferred V gene, J gene, and CDR3 amino acid sequence. Percentage overlap between repertoires was computed as shared unique clonotypes divided by the size of the smaller repertoire. Three approaches were used to assess repertoire richness: RTK rarefaction, the Chao1 estimator, and Recon v2.1 estimates of unobserved clonotypes. Generation probabilities were computed with OLGA for all TCRbeta clonotypes obtained by the gDNA method from a few donors. TCRdb provides this immuneACCESS table in a form limited to in-frame rearrangements. Some clones are lacking; in checked studies, under half of them reflect an unresolved V gene, and why the rest are absent is not known. V and J calls and clone size come straight from that table; D and trimming were deduced from the DNA. This sample gives 2 million to 3 million clones in total; 90% to 95% of them show up just once. The ten largest account for around 0.15% of the sample.

This clonotype was obtained from a man younger than 35 in good health. The receptor chain draws on TRBV4-1 and TRBJ1-2; the D region possibly corresponds to TRBD1 (6 bases align). The sample taken for sequencing was naive CD4+ T cells sorted from blood. The intended sense of this specimen's cell subset or site label: CD45RA+ positively selected. The CDR3 protein is CASSQSQGYGYTF. DNA sequence: TGCGCCAGCAGCCAGTCCCAGGGGTATGGCTACACCTTC.